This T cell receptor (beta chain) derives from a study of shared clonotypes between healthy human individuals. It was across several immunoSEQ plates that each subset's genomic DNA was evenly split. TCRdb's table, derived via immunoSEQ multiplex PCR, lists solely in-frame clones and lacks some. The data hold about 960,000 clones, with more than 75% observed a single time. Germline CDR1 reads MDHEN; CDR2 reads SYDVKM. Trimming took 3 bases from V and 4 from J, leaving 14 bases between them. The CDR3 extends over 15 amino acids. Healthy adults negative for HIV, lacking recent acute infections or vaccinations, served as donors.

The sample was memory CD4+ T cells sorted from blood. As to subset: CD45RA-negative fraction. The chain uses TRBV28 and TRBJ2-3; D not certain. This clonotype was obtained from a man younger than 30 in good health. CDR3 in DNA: TGTGCCAGCAGTTTTCGACATCTTGGGGCAGATACGCAGTATTTT. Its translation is CASSFRHLGADTQYF.